This passage covers 9 T cell receptor beta chains from one sample sequenced in a study of blood T cells in healthy people across ages. PCR was performed a second time for about 6 to 12 cycles using a sample-barcoded 5' primer and a J-beta primer mix. TCRdb reprocessed the 5' RACE reads via MiXCR and lists one record per CDR3 protein. Of 800,000 to 950,000 distinct CDR3 sequences in the sample, around 46% were seen once. Sequences were obtained from blood. These receptors were obtained from a man younger than 45 in good health.

Only one count was recorded for this clonotype. At one end, the junction sequence differs from germline, possibly due to a read error. The chain joins TRBV9 to TRBJ2-7; D gene uncertain. The J call may be faulty, since TRBJ2-5 better matches the DNA end. The CDR3 is 12 amino acids. The germline CDR1 and CDR2 sequences are SGDLS and YYNGEE. CDR3 nucleotides: TGTCCCAGCAGCGCGAACGAAGAGACCCAGTACTTC. Encoded protein: CPSSANEETQYF.

This clonotype has more than one count but fewer than ten. This probably arose from a read error, given a far larger clone one base away. The V gene is TRBV7-2, the J gene TRBJ2-5; D remains ambiguous. Trimming stripped 2 bases from V and 4 bases from J, with 2 bases between. The germline V gene has CDR1 SGHTA and CDR2 FQGNSA. The CDR3 has 11 amino acids. For the CDR3, the DNA is TGTGCCAGCAGCTTACCAGAGACCCAGTACTTC. Translating gives CASSLPETQYF.

The V gene is TRBV5-1, the J gene TRBJ2-7; 9 bases are a match to TRBD1. Germline CDR1 SGHRS, CDR2 YFSETQ. CDR3 length: 15 amino acids. Germline trimming cut 4 bases from V and 9 bases from J; bases unmatched to any gene: 14. CDR3 sequence (DNA): TGCGCCAGCAGCCTTATAGGGACAGGGCCCAAAACGCAGTACTTC. Translation gives CASSLIGTGPKTQYF.

V usage is TRBV12-3 or TRBV12-4 and J usage is TRBJ2-1; TRBD1 matches at 9 bases. The V segment lost 5 bases and the J segment 6 bases; nucleotides outside the gene matches: 8. The CDR3 loop spans 15 amino acids. CDR3 coding DNA: TGTGCCAGCAGTGTCGGGACAGGGAAAGTCAATGAGCAGTTCTTC. Residues: CASSVGTGKVNEQFF.

The V call is TRBV29-1, the J call TRBJ1-5; D may be TRBD1 (6 bases). V lost 4 bases and J lost 5, with 9 bases in between. The CDR3 loop spans 12 amino acids. Looked up from germline, CDR1 is SQVTM and CDR2 is ANQGSEA. This chain's CDR3 is CSVAQGHQPQHF. The CDR3 region has the DNA TGCAGCGTTGCCCAGGGGCATCAGCCCCAGCATTTT. The full variable domain, rest sourced from reference TRBV29-1 and TRBJ1-5, is SAVISQKPSRDICQRGTSLTIQCQVDSQVTMMFWYRQQPGQSLTLIATANQGSEATYESGFVIDKFPISRPNLTFSTLTVSNMSPEDSSIYLCSVAQGHQPQHFGDGTRLSIL.

V is TRBV14 and J is TRBJ2-7, with unresolved D. Trimming left V 2 bases short and J 5 bases short, with 4 bases between. CDR1 and CDR2 from the germline V gene are SGHDN and FVKESK. The CDR3 sequence is 11 residues long. In DNA, the CDR3 is TGTGCCAGCAGCCAACTCCACGAGCAGTACTTC. This encodes CASSQLHEQYF.

This clonotype was detected a few times. The V call is TRBV7-9, the J call TRBJ1-2; D uncertain. The CDR3 runs to 16 residues. V lost 1 base and J lost 8, with 20 bases in between. From germline, CDR1 is SEHNR and CDR2 FQNEAQ (reference sequence). The CDR3 DNA reads TGTGCCAGCAGCTTAGAGGTTTCTAGGGAGAGGAAGGGCTACACCTTC. Translation: CASSLEVSRERKGYTF. Based on the CDR3 plus reference TRBV7-9 and TRBJ1-2, the full variable domain is DTGVSQNPRHKITKRGQNVTFRCDPISEHNRLYWYRQTLGQGPEFLTYFQNEAQLEKSRLLSDRFSAERPKGSFSTLEIQRTEQGDSAMYLCASSLEVSRERKGYTFGSGTRLTVV.

Regarding this clonotype: One end of the junction fails to match germline, which may point to a read error. The rearrangement links TRBV4-3 to TRBJ1-6; D call uncertain. CDR3 size: 15 residues. Germline CDR1 reads LGHNA; CDR2 reads YSLEER. CDR3 bases: TGCGCCAGCAGCGACGAGAGCTCCTATAATTCACCCCCCCACTTT. It translates to CASSDESSYNSPPHF.

This clonotype turned up a few times. This sequence joins TRBV7-9 and TRBJ2-4; weak D call: TRBD2 (6 bases). Trimming cost V 5 bases and J 1 base, with 12 bases left between them. This CDR3 contains 15 residues. CDR1 SEHNR and CDR2 FQNEAQ come from the germline V gene (reference sequence). The DNA for the CDR3 is TGTGCCAGCAGCCGGTCCGGAGGGGCCAAAAACATTCAGTACTTC. It yields the protein CASSRSGGAKNIQYF. Full variable domain (outside the CDR3, taken from reference TRBV7-9 and TRBJ2-4): DTGVSQNPRHKITKRGQNVTFRCDPISEHNRLYWYRQTLGQGPEFLTYFQNEAQLEKSRLLSDRFSAERPKGSFSTLEIQRTEQGDSAMYLCASSRSGGAKNIQYFGAGTRLSVL.